This TCR beta chain was identified during a study of OX40 agonist ivuxolimab in advanced cancers. Background on the whole study: The costimulatory receptor OX40 (CD134) was targeted by ivuxolimab, a fully human IgG2 agonistic monoclonal antibody. The dose-escalation cohort was about 86% male with a mean age of about 58 years, ranging from roughly 23 to 85. Among the approximately 54 dose-escalation patients, approximately 20 had hepatocellular carcinoma, about 15 melanoma, 9 renal cell carcinoma and 9 head and neck cancer. Prior anti-PD-1, anti-PD-L1 or anti-CTLA-4 therapy was permitted, and checkpoint inhibitors had been received by roughly 42% of dose-escalation patients. Intravenous ivuxolimab was administered to patients every 2 weeks at six dose levels: 0.01, 0.1, 0.3, 1.5, 3 and 10 mg/kg. The paper describes the monotherapy dose-escalation part (N of about 57 patients) of the phase I trial of ivuxolimab. Partial responses were achieved by three dose-escalation patients, of whom one had hepatocellular carcinoma and two had cutaneous melanoma. Peripheral TCRbeta sequencing aimed to test whether ivuxolimab altered TCR sequence diversity and caused clonal T-cell expansion. Overall results and qualifications from the work: At doses of 0.1 to 3.0 mg/kg, clonal expansion of both CD4+ and CD8+ blood T cells was observed from baseline to week 6. Low levels of normalized T-cell clonal expansion were also seen in some patients who did not respond. Which antigens the clonally expanded peripheral T cells were specific for was not determined. After ivuxolimab, CD8+ T cells had more expanded clones than CD4+ T cells on average. In the 0.1-3.0 mg/kg groups, partial responders had among the lowest normalized peripheral clonal expansion, particularly in CD8+ T cells.

Patients with a history of autoimmune disease or receiving systemic immunosuppression were excluded from the trial. Peripheral blood for TCR sequencing was collected from all dose cohorts at baseline, on cycle 4 day 1, and on cycle 7 day 1. Samples were obtained from an open-label, multicenter, first-in-human phase I dose-escalation trial of ivuxolimab. Adults with locally advanced or metastatic melanoma, renal cell carcinoma, hepatocellular carcinoma or head and neck squamous cell carcinoma were enrolled in the trial. CD4+ and CD8+ T cells were sorted separately from peripheral blood before TCR sequencing. From V the trimming removes 5 bases and from J it removes 5 bases, while the gene matches leave 8 bases of the junction unaccounted for. The CDR3 spans 14 residues, from the cysteine through the phenylalanine. Just CDR3 DNA is preserved here, 42 bases in frame from base 1. The germline V gene gives CDR1 as KGHSH and CDR2 as LQKENI.

Comments on this clone: Its antigen is unknown. It has no much larger one-base neighbor in the sample; base qualities were not kept.

Genomic DNA was isolated from the sorted cells so that the TCRbeta CDR3 region could be sequenced. The immunoSEQ Assay was used to sequence the TCRbeta CDR3 regions. This immuneACCESS table, as held by TCRdb, lists in-frame sequences with V and J called but not all clones. Of the missing ones, under half trace to an unresolved V gene in checked studies; the others have no known cause. The sample records roughly 76,000 clones, 88% of which are singletons. The ten largest make up around 4.1% of the sample. Material: CD4+ or CD8+ T cells sorted from blood, obtained in a trial of the OX40 agonist ivuxolimab. The clonotype was recovered from an adult with an advanced solid tumor such as melanoma, head and neck, liver or kidney cancer. The V and J segments used are TRBV18 and TRBJ2-7; 8 middle bases align to TRBD2. The DNA reads TGTGCCAGCTCAGCGGGACTAGAGGTTGACGAGCAGTACTTC. This sequence encodes CASSAGLEVDEQYF.